This T cell receptor (beta chain) was recovered during a study of cytomegalovirus exposure and HLA in healthy donors. Looking at the study overall: One earlier analysis, a look at about 179 million T cells, found some 100 million unique TCR beta sequences. Study conclusions and caveats: Donors belonging to an Asian-associated ancestry cluster reportedly showed fewer N-insertions in productive TCRs than the 666-donor mean, according to what a later analysis found.

PCR involved 60 Vbeta and 13 Jbeta primers. Here immunoSEQ multiplex PCR was the method, and the copy in TCRdb shows in-frame clones only, minus some. The sample consists of under 200,000 clones, roughly 80% of them appearing once. J was trimmed by 7 bases and V by 0 bases; bases with no gene match: 6. Per the germline V gene, CDR1 is SGDLS and CDR2 is YYNGEE. This CDR3 has 15 amino acids. Regarding donors, all were healthy bone marrow donors. The sample holds one count of this clone. Its antigen is as yet unknown. The sample consisted of PBMCs. This chain uses TRBV9 with TRBJ2-4; 8 bases are shared with TRBD1. This TCR was recovered from a woman in her forties or fifties in good health and CMV-seronegative. The CDR3 DNA sequence: TGTGCCAGCAGCGTAGGGGCAGGGGGCATGAACATTCAGTACTTC. Translation gives CASSVGAGGMNIQYF.